The entry that follows covers one T cell receptor beta chain sequence. One end of the junction fails to match germline, which may point to a read error. The sample is drawn from a study of blood T cell repertoires in COVID-19. Study in general: Both acute and convalescent COVID-19 samples were obtained from the United States, Italy and Spain.

Original data processing: Estimates of nucleated cell counts were drawn from the amplification of reference gene primers. The method was immunoSEQ multiplex PCR; TCRdb's version includes in-frame clones alone and lacks a portion of them. V and J calls plus clone size are reproduced from that table; the DNA served to infer D and trimming. The sample has about 400,000 clones, roughly 88% seen once. CDR3 size: 13 residues. The germline V gene has CDR1 SGHKS and CDR2 YYEKEE (reference sequence). Individuals aged roughly 18 to 95 years were recruited from approximately 24 US areas. Which cohort a participant joined came from the clinical history participants gave.

This rearrangement joins TRBV5-5 to TRBJ2-7; D possibly corresponds to TRBD2 (7 bases). This receptor was obtained from a woman aged 40 to 50 with acute COVID-19. Sequenced: PBMCs or T cells enriched from blood (not recorded which). The CDR3 is CASSFGGAYEQYF. The DNA of the CDR3 is TGTGCCAGCAGCTTTGGGGGGGCCTATGAGCAGTACTTC.